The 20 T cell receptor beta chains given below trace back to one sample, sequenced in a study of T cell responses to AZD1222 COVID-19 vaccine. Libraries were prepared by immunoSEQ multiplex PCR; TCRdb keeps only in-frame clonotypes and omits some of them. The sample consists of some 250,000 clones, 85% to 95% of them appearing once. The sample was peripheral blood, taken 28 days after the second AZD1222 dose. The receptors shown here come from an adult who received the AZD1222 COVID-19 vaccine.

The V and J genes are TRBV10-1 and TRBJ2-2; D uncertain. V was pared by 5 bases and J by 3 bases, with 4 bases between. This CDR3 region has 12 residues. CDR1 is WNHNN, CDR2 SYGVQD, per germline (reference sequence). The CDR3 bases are TGCGCCAGCAGTAGTCACACCGGGGAGCTGTTTTTT. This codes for CASSSHTGELFF.

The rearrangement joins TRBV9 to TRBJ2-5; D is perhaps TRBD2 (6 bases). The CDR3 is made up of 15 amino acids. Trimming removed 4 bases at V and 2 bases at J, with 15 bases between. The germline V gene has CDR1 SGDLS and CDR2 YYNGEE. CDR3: CASSMGDGGQETQYF. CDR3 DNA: TGTGCCAGCAGCATGGGGGACGGGGGACAAGAGACCCAGTACTTC.

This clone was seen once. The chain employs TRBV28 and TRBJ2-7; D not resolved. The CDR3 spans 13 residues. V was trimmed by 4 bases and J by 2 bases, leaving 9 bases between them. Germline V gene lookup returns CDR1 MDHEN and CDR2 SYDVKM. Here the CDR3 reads CASSSNSPYEQYF. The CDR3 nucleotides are TGTGCCAGCAGTTCTAACTCTCCCTACGAGCAGTACTTC.

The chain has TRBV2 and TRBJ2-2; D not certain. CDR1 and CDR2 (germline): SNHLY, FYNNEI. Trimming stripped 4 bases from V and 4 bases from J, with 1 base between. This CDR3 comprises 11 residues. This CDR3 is CASSVTGELFF. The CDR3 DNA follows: TGTGCCAGCAGTGTCACCGGGGAGCTGTTTTTT.

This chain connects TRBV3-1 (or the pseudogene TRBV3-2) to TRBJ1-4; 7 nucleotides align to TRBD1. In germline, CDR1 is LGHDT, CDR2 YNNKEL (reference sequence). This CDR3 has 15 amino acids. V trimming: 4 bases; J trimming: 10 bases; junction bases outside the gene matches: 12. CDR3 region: CASSLSEDRASKLFF. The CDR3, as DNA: TGTGCCAGCAGCCTATCGGAAGACAGGGCTTCAAAACTGTTTTTT.

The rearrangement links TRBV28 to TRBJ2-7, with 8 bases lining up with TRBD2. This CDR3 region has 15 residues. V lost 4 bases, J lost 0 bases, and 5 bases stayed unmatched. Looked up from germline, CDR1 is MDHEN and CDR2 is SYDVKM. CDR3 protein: CASSSVGGASYEQYF. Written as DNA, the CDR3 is TGTGCCAGCAGTTCGGTCGGGGGGGCCTCCTACGAGCAGTACTTC.

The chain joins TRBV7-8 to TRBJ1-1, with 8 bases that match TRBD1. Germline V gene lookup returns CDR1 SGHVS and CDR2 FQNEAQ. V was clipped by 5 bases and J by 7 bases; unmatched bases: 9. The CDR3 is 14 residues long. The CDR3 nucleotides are TGTGCCAGCAGCCCCGCGGACAGGGAGGTTGAAGCTTTCTTT. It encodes CASSPADREVEAFF.

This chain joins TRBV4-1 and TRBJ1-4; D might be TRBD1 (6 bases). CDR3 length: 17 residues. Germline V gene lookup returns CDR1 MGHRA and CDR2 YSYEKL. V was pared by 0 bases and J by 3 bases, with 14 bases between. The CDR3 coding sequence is TGCGCCAGCAGCCAAGAAGGAGAAGGACAGTCTAATGAAAAACTGTTTTTT. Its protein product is CASSQEGEGQSNEKLFF.

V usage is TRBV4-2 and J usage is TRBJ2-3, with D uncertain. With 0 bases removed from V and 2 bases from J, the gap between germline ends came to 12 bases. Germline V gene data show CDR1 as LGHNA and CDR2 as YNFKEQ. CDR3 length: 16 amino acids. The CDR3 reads CASSQDWRQDTDTQYF. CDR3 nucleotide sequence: TGTGCCAGCAGCCAAGATTGGCGCCAGGACACAGATACGCAGTATTTT.

In DNA, the CDR3 is TGTGCCGGCTCAAGGGGCGAGAATCAGCCCCAGCATTTT. Its protein product is CAGSRGENQPQHF. The gene calls are TRBV6-5 and TRBJ1-5; D perhaps matches TRBD1 (5 bases). The CDR3 extends over 13 amino acids. Germline CDR1 reads MNHEY; CDR2 reads SVGAGI. V shed 11 bases and J shed 4 bases, with 15 bases lying between them.

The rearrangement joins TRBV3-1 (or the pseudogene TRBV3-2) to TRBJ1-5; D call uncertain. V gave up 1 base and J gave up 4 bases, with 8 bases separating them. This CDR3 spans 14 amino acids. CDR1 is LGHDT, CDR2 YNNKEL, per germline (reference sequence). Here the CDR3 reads CASSQGAGNQPQHF. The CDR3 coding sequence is TGTGCCAGCAGCCAAGGGGCTGGGAATCAGCCCCAGCATTTT.

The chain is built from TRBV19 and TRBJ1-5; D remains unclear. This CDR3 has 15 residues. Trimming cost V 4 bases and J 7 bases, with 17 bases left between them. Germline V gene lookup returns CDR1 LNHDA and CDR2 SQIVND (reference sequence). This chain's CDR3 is CASSTSSGKYQPQHF. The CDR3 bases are TGTGCCAGTAGTACCTCCTCGGGGAAATACCAGCCCCAGCATTTT.

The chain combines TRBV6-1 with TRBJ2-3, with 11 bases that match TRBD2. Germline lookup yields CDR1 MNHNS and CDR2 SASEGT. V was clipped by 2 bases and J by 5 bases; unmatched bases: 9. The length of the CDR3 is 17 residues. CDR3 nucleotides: TGTGCCAGCAGTGAACTTTTAGCGGGGGGGCCACAAGATACGCAGTATTTT. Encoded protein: CASSELLAGGPQDTQYF.

The chain's CDR3 is CASSQLSEKLFF. As DNA, the CDR3 is TGTGCCAGCAGCCAGCTAAGTGAAAAACTGTTTTTT. The V call is TRBV3-1 (or the pseudogene TRBV3-2), the J call TRBJ1-4, with D hard to call. The CDR3 is 12 amino acids. V dropped 3 bases and J dropped 7 bases, with 6 bases sitting between them. CDR1 and CDR2 (germline): LGHDT, YNNKEL (reference sequence).

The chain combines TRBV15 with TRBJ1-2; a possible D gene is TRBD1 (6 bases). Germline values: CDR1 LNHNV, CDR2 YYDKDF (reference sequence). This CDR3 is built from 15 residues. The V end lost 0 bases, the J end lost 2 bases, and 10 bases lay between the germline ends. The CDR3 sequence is CATSRDMGHNYGYTF. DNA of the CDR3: TGTGCCACCAGCAGAGATATGGGACACAACTATGGCTACACCTTC. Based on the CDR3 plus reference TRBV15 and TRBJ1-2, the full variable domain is DAMVIQNPRYQVTQFGKPVTLSCSQTLNHNVMYWYQQKSSQAPKLLFHYYDKDFNNEADTPDNFQSRRPNTSFCFLDIRSPGLGDTAMYLCATSRDMGHNYGYTFGSGTRLTVV.

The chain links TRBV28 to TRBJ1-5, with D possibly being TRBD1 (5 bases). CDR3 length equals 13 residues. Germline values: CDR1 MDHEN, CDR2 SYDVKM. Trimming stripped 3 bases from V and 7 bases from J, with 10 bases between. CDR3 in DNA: TGTGCCAGCAGTTTTCGGGGGGTACAGCCCCAGCATTTT. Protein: CASSFRGVQPQHF.

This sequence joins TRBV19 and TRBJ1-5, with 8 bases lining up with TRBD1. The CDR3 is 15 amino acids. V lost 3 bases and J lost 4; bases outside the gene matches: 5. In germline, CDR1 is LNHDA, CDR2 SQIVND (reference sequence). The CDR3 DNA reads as TGTGCCAGTAGTATCGTTACAGGGGGGAATCAGCCCCAGCATTTT. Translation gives CASSIVTGGNQPQHF.

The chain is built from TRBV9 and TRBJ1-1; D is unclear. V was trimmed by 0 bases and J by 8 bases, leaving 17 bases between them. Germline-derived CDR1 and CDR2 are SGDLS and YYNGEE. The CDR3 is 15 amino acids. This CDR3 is CASSVGVGLTDEAFF. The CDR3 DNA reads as TGTGCCAGCAGCGTAGGGGTCGGGCTTACTGACGAAGCTTTCTTT.

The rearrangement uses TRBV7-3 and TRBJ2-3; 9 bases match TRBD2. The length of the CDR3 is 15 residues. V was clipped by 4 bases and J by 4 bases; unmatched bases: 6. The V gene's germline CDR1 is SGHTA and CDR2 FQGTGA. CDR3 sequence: CASSSRGGVADTQYF. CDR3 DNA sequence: TGTGCCAGCAGCTCGCGGGGGGGCGTCGCAGATACGCAGTATTTT.

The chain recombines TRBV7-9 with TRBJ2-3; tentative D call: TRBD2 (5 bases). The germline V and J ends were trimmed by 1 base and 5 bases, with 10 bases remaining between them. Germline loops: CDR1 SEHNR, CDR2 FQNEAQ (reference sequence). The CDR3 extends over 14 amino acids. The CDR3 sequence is CASSLVAYIDTQYF. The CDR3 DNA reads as TGTGCCAGCAGCTTAGTAGCGTATATAGATACGCAGTATTTT. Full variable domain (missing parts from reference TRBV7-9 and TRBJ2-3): DTGVSQNPRHKITKRGQNVTFRCDPISEHNRLYWYRQTLGQGPEFLTYFQNEAQLEKSRLLSDRFSAERPKGSFSTLEIQRTEQGDSAMYLCASSLVAYIDTQYFGPGTRLTVL.